These T cell receptor beta chains were read from a single sample in a study of T cells in pancreatic ductal adenocarcinoma. Measured with immunoSEQ multiplex PCR; TCRdb has only the in-frame clones, and not every one. The top ten hold under 3.5% of the sample, which has around 94,000 clones, around 96% seen once. Sequencing input: PBMCs. The receptors derive from a human donor with pancreatic ductal adenocarcinoma. Both conserved end residues are part of each CDR3. A D gene is named only where the DNA matches it firmly. Not all rows give a size; the values are once, few, many and, for expanded clones, a class.

J | size | D | V | DNA | CDR3
TRBJ2-1 | - | - | TRBV11-2 | TGTGCCAGCAGCCCCCTGTTTCGCGGGACCAGCTCCTACAATGAGCAGTTCTTC | CASSPLFRGTSSYNEQFF
TRBJ2-2 | - | TRBD2 | TRBV7-3 | TGTGCCAGCAGCTTGGGGGGACTATCGAACACCGGGGAGCTGTTTTTT | CASSLGGLSNTGELFF
TRBJ2-1 | - | TRBD1 | TRBV9 | TGTGCCAGCAGCGTAGGACAGGGGAGAGGGAATGAGCAGTTCTTC | CASSVGQGRGNEQFF
TRBJ2-7 | - | TRBD2 | TRBV27 | TGTGCCAGCAGTCCTGATAGCGGGGGTGATCAATACGAGCAGTACTTC | CASSPDSGGDQYEQYF
TRBJ1-2 | few | - | TRBV14 | TGTGCCAGCAGCCAATCCGCCGGGGTATCGTTAACCTACACCTTC | CASSQSAGVSLTYTF
TRBJ2-1 | - | TRBD2 | TRBV6-6 | TGTGCCAGCAGGTATGGACTAGCGGGAGCGGATGAGCAGTTCTTC | CASRYGLAGADEQFF
TRBJ1-4 | - | - | TRBV28 | TGTGCCAGCACCATCGGAGGGGAGGGCGAAAAACTGTTTTTT | CASTIGGEGEKLFF
TRBJ2-5 | once | - | TRBV7-2 | TGTGCCAGCAGCTTAGACCGGGGGAGAGAGACCCAGTACTTC | CASSLDRGRETQYF
TRBJ2-3 | - | TRBD2 | TRBV7-9 | TGTGCCAGCAGCCGGACTAGCGGGAGTGATACGCAGTATTTT | CASSRTSGSDTQYF
TRBJ2-7 | - | TRBD2 | TRBV18 | TGTGCCAGCTCACCACCGGGTCGAGCGGGAGGGTCCTACGAGCAGTACTTC | CASSPPGRAGGSYEQYF
TRBJ2-1 | - | - | TRBV5-1 | TGCGCCAGCAGTCCCCTCGCAGGGGTGTCTCAAAGCAATGAGCAGTTCTTC | CASSPLAGVSQSNEQFF
TRBJ2-7 | - | TRBD1 | TRBV28 | TGTGCCAGCAGTCCCGGGACAGTAAACTACGAGCAGTACTTC | CASSPGTVNYEQYF